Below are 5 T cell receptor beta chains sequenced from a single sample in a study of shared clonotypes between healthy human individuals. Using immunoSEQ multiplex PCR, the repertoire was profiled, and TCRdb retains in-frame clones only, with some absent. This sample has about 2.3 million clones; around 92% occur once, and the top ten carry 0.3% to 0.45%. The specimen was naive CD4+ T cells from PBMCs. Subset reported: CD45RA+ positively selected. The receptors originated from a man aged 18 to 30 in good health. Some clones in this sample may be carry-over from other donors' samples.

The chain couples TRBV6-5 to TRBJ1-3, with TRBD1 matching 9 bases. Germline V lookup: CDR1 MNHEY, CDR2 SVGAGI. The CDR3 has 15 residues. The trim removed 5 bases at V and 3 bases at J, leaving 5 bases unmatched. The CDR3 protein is CASSLQGAYGNTIYF. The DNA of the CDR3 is TGTGCCAGCAGTCTACAGGGGGCTTATGGAAACACCATATATTTT.

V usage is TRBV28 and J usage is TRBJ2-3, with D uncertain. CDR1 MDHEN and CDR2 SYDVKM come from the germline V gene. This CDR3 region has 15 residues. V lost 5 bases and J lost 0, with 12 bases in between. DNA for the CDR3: TGTGCCAGCAGTATGGGTGGCGAAAGCACAGATACGCAGTATTTT. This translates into CASSMGGESTDTQYF. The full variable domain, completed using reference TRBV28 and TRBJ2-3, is DVKVTQSSRYLVKRTGEKVFLECVQDMDHENMFWYRQDPGLGLRLIYFSYDVKMKEKGDIPEGYSVSREKKERFSLILESASTNQTSMYLCASSMGGESTDTQYFGPGTRLTVL.

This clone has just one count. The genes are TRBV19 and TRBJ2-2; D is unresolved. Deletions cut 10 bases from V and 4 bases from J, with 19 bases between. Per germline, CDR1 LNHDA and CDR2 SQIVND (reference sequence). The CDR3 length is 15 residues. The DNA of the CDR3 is TGTGCCACCCTCTCAAATCGAGCACCCACCGGGGAGCTGTTTTTT. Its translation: CATLSNRAPTGELFF.

The CDR3: CASSYSRTAQFF. In DNA form, the CDR3 reads TGTGCCAGCAGTTACTCGAGGACTGCACAGTTCTTC. The chain joins TRBV6-5 to TRBJ2-1, with D tentatively TRBD2 (5 bases). Germline V gene data show CDR1 as MNHEY and CDR2 as SVGAGI. V was clipped by 0 bases and J by 13 bases, with 10 bases between them. The CDR3 has 12 residues.

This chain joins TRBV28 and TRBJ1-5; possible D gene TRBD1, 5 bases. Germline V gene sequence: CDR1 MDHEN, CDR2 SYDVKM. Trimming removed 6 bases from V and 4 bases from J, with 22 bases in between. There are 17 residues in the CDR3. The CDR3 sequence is CASSDSKKGRGNQPQHF. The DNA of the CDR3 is TGTGCCAGCAGCGACTCCAAGAAGGGTAGGGGTAATCAGCCCCAGCATTTT.